This is a list of T cell receptor beta chains from one sample in a study of T cell changes during pregnancy in multiple sclerosis. Data came from immunoSEQ multiplex PCR; TCRdb stores just in-frame clones and leaves some out. The data hold under 65,000 clones, with about 90% observed a single time. Here the sequenced sample was peripheral blood, taken after pregnancy. These receptors all stem from a female donor in good health, enrolled as a control in a pregnancy study. Both conserved end residues are part of each CDR3. The D gene is left open where the match is weak. The size entry is marked missing in some rows and otherwise reads once, few, many or a size class.

- | - | TRBJ2-5 | 11 | TRBV5-1 | TGCGCCAGCAGCCTACAAGAGACCCAGTACTTC | CASSLQETQYF
- | - | TRBJ1-2 | 12 | TRBV30 | TGTGCCTGGAGTCCGGCAGGCCATGGCTACACCTTC | CAWSPAGHGYTF
- | TRBD2 | TRBJ2-2 | 16 | TRBV4-3 | TGCGCCAGCAGCCCACAATGGCGGGAGGTGACCGGGGAGCTGTTTTTT | CASSPQWREVTGELFF
- | - | TRBJ1-2 | 16 | TRBV5-1 | TGCGCCAGCTCGGGGGACGGACGCGTTCTTAACTATGGCTACACCTTC | CASSGDGRVLNYGYTF
- | - | TRBJ1-2 | 14 | TRBV25-1 | TGTGCCAGCAGTGAATATGGGCAATCCAAGAGCTACACCTTC | CASSEYGQSKSYTF
- | - | TRBJ2-5 | 13 | TRBV6-6 | TGTGCCAGCAGCGGGTGGCCGGGGGACACCCAGTACTTC | CASSGWPGDTQYF
- | TRBD1 | TRBJ1-6 | 14 | TRBV6-5 | TGTGCCAGCACCAGGGGACAGAATAATTCACCCCTCCACTTT | CASTRGQNNSPLHF
- | TRBD2 | TRBJ2-1 | 15 | TRBV10-3 | TGTGCCATCAGTGAGGAACTAGCGGACAACAATGAGCAGTTCTTC | CAISEELADNNEQFF
- | TRBD2 | TRBJ2-1 | 14 | TRBV7-9 | TGTGCCAGCAGCCGGGGGGGCTCCTACAATGAGCAGTTCTTC | CASSRGGSYNEQFF
- | TRBD1 | TRBJ2-1 | 16 | TRBV6-1 | TGTGCCAGCAGTGTTAACTGGTCAGGGGGACGGAATGAGCAGTTCTTC | CASSVNWSGGRNEQFF
- | TRBD1 | TRBJ1-1 | 16 | TRBV10-3 | TGTGCCATCAGTCGGACAGGGGGATTAGGGAACACTGAAGCTTTCTTT | CAISRTGGLGNTEAFF
- | - | TRBJ2-7 | 14 | TRBV4-1 | TGCGCCAGCAGCCCAGGCCCCTTTCGGGGCGAGCAGTACTTC | CASSPGPFRGEQYF
- | - | TRBJ2-7 | 13 | TRBV6-6 | TGTGCCAGCAGTTACTCAGAGGGCTACGAGCAGTACTTC | CASSYSEGYEQYF
- | - | TRBJ2-2 | 12 | TRBV29-1 | TGCAGCGTTGCAGGGGCCACCGGGGAGCTGTTTTTT | CSVAGATGELFF
- | TRBD1 | TRBJ1-1 | 15 | TRBV18 | TGTGCCAGCTCACGGGACAGCCCTCCGAGCACTGAAGCTTTCTTT | CASSRDSPPSTEAFF
- | TRBD1 | TRBJ2-7 | 16 | TRBV25-1 | TGTGCCAGCAGTGAATTCAGGACAGGGGGCGACTACGAGCAGTACTTC | CASSEFRTGGDYEQYF
once | - | TRBJ2-1 | 14 | TRBV11-3 | TGTGCCAGCAGCCTTGGCTCTCATTACAATGAGCAGTTCTTC | CASSLGSHYNEQFF
- | TRBD1 | TRBJ1-1 | 14 | TRBV10-3 | TGTGCCATCAGTGCGACAGGGTTGACCACTGAAGCTTTCTTT | CAISATGLTTEAFF
- | - | TRBJ1-2 | 15 | TRBV6-5 | TGTGCCAGCAGTGGAGACAGGTCCTCTAACTATGGCTACACCTTC | CASSGDRSSNYGYTF
- | TRBD2 | TRBJ2-3 | 16 | TRBV28 | TGTGCCAGCAGTCGATGGACTAGCGGGAGCACAGATACGCAGTATTTT | CASSRWTSGSTDTQYF
- | - | TRBJ1-6 | 14 | TRBV6-5 | TGTGCCAGCAGTTACAGACAGAATAATTCACCCCTCCACTTT | CASSYRQNNSPLHF
- | TRBD1 | TRBJ1-1 | 14 | TRBV6-5 | TGTGCCAGCAGCTCATCGGGACAGGGGACTGAAGCTTTCTTT | CASSSSGQGTEAFF
- | TRBD1 | TRBJ2-7 | 15 | TRBV10-3 | TGTGCCATCAGTGATTGGACAGGGGGCTCCTACGAGCAGTACTTC | CAISDWTGGSYEQYF
- | TRBD1 | TRBJ2-2 | 19 | TRBV10-2 | TGCGCCAGCAGTGAGTTTTTTGGGTCGGAGACAGGGGACACCGGGGAGCTGTTTTTT | CASSEFFGSETGDTGELFF
- | TRBD1 | TRBJ2-7 | 17 | TRBV4-3 | TGCGCCAGCAGCCAAGTTTCCGGGACAGGCGAAACCTACGAGCAGTACTTC | CASSQVSGTGETYEQYF
- | - | TRBJ1-1 | 14 | TRBV30 | TGTGCCTGGAGTACCCTTCAAGGGGGTACTGAAGCTTTCTTT | CAWSTLQGGTEAFF
- | - | TRBJ2-3 | 14 | TRBV28 | TGTGCCAGCAGTTTACACAGGGAGATGGATACGCAGTATTTT | CASSLHREMDTQYF
- | - | TRBJ2-6 | 17 | TRBV6-4 | TGTGCCAGCAGTGACTCCGGACTAAACTCTGGGGCCAACGTCCTGACTTTC | CASSDSGLNSGANVLTF
- | - | TRBJ2-5 | 16 | TRBV5-1 | TGCGCCAGCAGGCTTTATACTTCCCTTTACCAAGAGACCCAGTACTTC | CASRLYTSLYQETQYF
once | - | TRBJ2-2 | 16 | TRBV18 | TGTGCCAGCTCGAAAGAGTTAGTTTCGAACACCGGGGAGCTGTTTTTT | CASSKELVSNTGELFF
- | TRBD2 | TRBJ2-3 | 16 | TRBV7-8 | TGTGCCAGCAGCTTATATACTAGCGGGAGCACAGATACGCAGTATTTT | CASSLYTSGSTDTQYF
- | - | TRBJ2-7 | 12 | TRBV2 | TGTGCCAGCAGGGGTACAGGGAACGAGCAGTACTTC | CASRGTGNEQYF
- | TRBD1 | TRBJ1-6 | 14 | TRBV5-4 | TGTGCCAGCAGCTTAGCGACAGGGCATTCACCCCTCCACTTT | CASSLATGHSPLHF
once | - | TRBJ1-2 | 14 | TRBV29-1 | TGCAGCGTGGTGACACAGGGTTTTAACTATGGCTACACCTTC | CSVVTQGFNYGYTF
- | - | TRBJ1-3 | 12 | TRBV13 | TGTGCCAGCAGCTCCGCGGGGAGGACCATATATTTT | CASSSAGRTIYF
- | TRBD1 | TRBJ1-2 | 14 | TRBV19 | TGTGCCAGTAGCATGGACAGGCAGGCGAGAGGCTACACCTTC | CASSMDRQARGYTF
- | - | TRBJ2-1 | 16 | TRBV18 | TGTGCCAGCTCACCAGCGCGGGTGGGGTTTCGGAATGAGCAGTTCTTC | CASSPARVGFRNEQFF
once | - | TRBJ2-1 | 11 | TRBV28 | TGTGCCAGCAGTCGTTACAATGAGCAGTTCTTC | CASSRYNEQFF
- | TRBD2 | TRBJ2-5 | 13 | TRBV5-1 | TGCGCCAGCTCCGGGGCGGGAGGAGAGACCCAGTACTTC | CASSGAGGETQYF
- | - | TRBJ1-1 | 15 | TRBV11-2 | TGTGCCAGCAGCCCCAGTCCCGCCCTGAACACTGAAGCTTTCTTT | CASSPSPALNTEAFF
- | - | TRBJ1-6 | 16 | TRBV13 | TGTGCCAGCAGCCAACGGGGGAGCTCCTATAATTCACCCCTCCACTTT | CASSQRGSSYNSPLHF